This T cell receptor beta chain was sequenced for a study of blood T cell repertoires in COVID-19. About the study: The United States, Italy and Spain supplied acute and convalescent COVID-19 samples.

This CDR3 is built from 15 residues. Germline CDR1 is KGHSH and CDR2 is LQKENI. V was cut by 3 bases and J by 0 bases, with 9 bases left in between. Per the original data handling: How many nucleated cells were present was estimated from reference gene primer amplification. Profiling relied on immunoSEQ multiplex PCR, and the TCRdb table lists in-frame clones only, not all of them. V and J calls and clone size are given by that table; D and trimming were obtained from the DNA. The table has 240,000 or so clones, about nine tenths seen once. The receptor comes from a man aged 50-60 years who had been exposed to COVID-19. The material sequenced was PBMCs or T cells enriched from blood (not recorded which). The gene calls are TRBV18 and TRBJ1-3; D not resolved. The CDR3 nucleotides read TGTGCCAGCTCACCCGACTGGAGCTCTGGAAACACCATATATTTT. It is translated as CASSPDWSSGNTIYF.